These 15 T cell receptor beta chains share one sample of origin, sequenced in a study of T-cell memory formation after mild COVID-19. TCRdb reprocessed the 5' RACE reads with MiXCR, giving one entry per CDR3 protein. The sample consists of more than 300,000 distinct CDR3 sequences, 12% to 15% of them appearing once. Sequencing input: PBMCs or a T cell subset sorted from them (not recorded which). These receptors were collected from a man in his late teens or twenties who had mild COVID-19 (a few samples of this study predate the infection). Cell type and time point are not known.

There are a few counts of this clonotype. The chain links TRBV25-1 to TRBJ2-5; tentative D call: TRBD2 (7 bases). Germline values: CDR1 MGHDK, CDR2 SYGVNS. V lost 7 bases to trimming and J lost 2 bases, with 17 bases between them. There are 15 residues in the CDR3. CDR3 sequence: CASTRRGGLQETQYF. The CDR3 DNA reads TGTGCCAGCACCCGGAGGGGGGGGTTACAAGAGACCCAGTACTTC.

This clonotype was seen a handful of times. The chain couples TRBV7-2 to TRBJ2-7; D possibly matches TRBD1 or TRBD2 (7 bases each). The V and J ends lost 7 bases and 0 bases respectively, with 19 bases between them. Germline lookup yields CDR1 SGHTA and CDR2 FQGNSA. CDR3 size: 16 residues. The CDR3 loop is CASTEGASGFSYEQYF. The CDR3 bases are TGTGCCAGCACGGAGGGGGCTAGCGGCTTCTCCTACGAGCAGTACTTC.

The sample holds many counts of this clonotype. The chain is built from TRBV10-3 and TRBJ2-1, with 8 bases fitting TRBD2. The trim removed 2 bases at V and 4 bases at J, leaving 1 base unmatched. Germline V gives CDR1 ENHRY, CDR2 SYGVKD. The CDR3 has 14 amino acids. CDR3 bases: TGTGCCATCAGTGAGACTAGCGGATACAATGAGCAGTTCTTC. Protein product: CAISETSGYNEQFF.

This clonotype appeared a single time. The genes are TRBV6-6 and TRBJ2-7, with TRBD2 matching over 7 bases. Looked up from germline, CDR1 is MNHNY and CDR2 is SVGAGI (reference sequence). The CDR3 has 15 residues. Unmatched junction bases numbered 3, after V lost 1 base and J lost 0 bases. The CDR3 coding sequence is TGTGCCAGCAGTTACTACGGGGGGAGCTCCTACGAGCAGTACTTC. Amino acid sequence: CASSYYGGSSYEQYF.

This clonotype was detected only a few times. This rearrangement joins TRBV19 to TRBJ2-4, with D possibly TRBD1 on 7 matching bases. The CDR3 runs 17 residues. The germline V and J ends were trimmed by 4 bases and 6 bases, with 22 bases remaining between them. CDR1 is LNHDA and CDR2 is SQIVND in the germline V gene (reference sequence). The CDR3 sequence is CASSTSYQGGHLNIQYF. In DNA, the CDR3 is TGTGCCAGTAGTACTTCCTACCAGGGGGGCCATCTAAACATTCAGTACTTC.

This sequence joins TRBV12-3 or TRBV12-4 and TRBJ1-5; the D is unclear. The CDR3 is made up of 12 amino acids. Trimming shortened V by 5 bases and J by 6 bases, and 8 bases separated the two germline ends. The CDR3 sequence is CASSLLRQPQHF. The CDR3 DNA reads TGTGCCAGCAGTCTTCTCCGTCAGCCCCAGCATTTT.

The table lists this clonotype with a few counts. The chain couples TRBV12-3 or TRBV12-4 to TRBJ1-2; D remains ambiguous. The ends were cut back, 6 bases at V and 8 bases at J, with 22 bases in the middle. CDR3 size: 15 residues. This CDR3 reads CASRTEGGPLHGYTF. For the CDR3, the DNA is TGTGCCAGCAGAACCGAAGGCGGGCCTTTGCACGGCTACACCTTC.

This rearrangement joins TRBV12-3 or TRBV12-4 to TRBJ2-5; TRBD2 aligns across 9 bases. CDR3 length: 17 amino acids. V shed 3 bases and J 1 base; nucleotides not matched to a gene: 9. CDR3 in DNA: TGTGCCAGCAGTTTTACAAGCGGGGGGTCCCGCCAAGAGACCCAGTACTTC. This gives the protein CASSFTSGGSRQETQYF.

The chain couples TRBV6-5 to TRBJ2-5; TRBD1 agrees at 8 bases. Trimming at V came to 4 bases and at J to 5 bases, leaving 9 bases not matched to a gene. This CDR3 contains 15 residues. Germline V gives CDR1 MNHEY, CDR2 SVGAGI. As DNA, the CDR3 is TGTGCCAGCAGTTCCTCCAGGGGGCTTATGGAGACCCAGTACTTC. It encodes CASSSSRGLMETQYF.

The CDR3 is CASSPLVLAGAGETQYF. The CDR3, as DNA: TGTGCCAGCAGCCCCCTCGTCCTAGCGGGGGCCGGAGAGACCCAGTACTTC. This chain joins TRBV13 and TRBJ2-5; 10 nucleotides line up with TRBD2. The junction had 13 bases not matched to a gene; V was cut back by 5 bases and J by 4 bases. Germline CDR1 reads PRHDT; CDR2 reads FYEKMQ (reference sequence). This CDR3 contains 17 residues.

V is TRBV7-9 and J is TRBJ2-3; D possibly corresponds to TRBD2 (5 bases). Germline CDR1 reads SEHNR; CDR2 reads FQNEAQ (reference sequence). The CDR3 is 16 amino acids. V lost 0 bases and J 7 bases, leaving 17 bases between the germline ends. DNA for the CDR3: TGTGCCAGCAGCTTAGCGCTGAGGGTAGGGTCACATACGCAGTATTTT. It specifies CASSLALRVGSHTQYF.

V and J are TRBV29-1 and TRBJ1-5; D is possibly TRBD1 (5 bases). The CDR3 consists of 14 residues. V was trimmed by 4 bases and J by 6 bases, leaving 16 bases between them. Looked up from germline, CDR1 is SQVTM and CDR2 is ANQGSEA. CDR3 amino acids: CSVAAGAGGQPQHF. In DNA, the CDR3 is TGCAGCGTTGCGGCGGGCGCCGGGGGTCAGCCCCAGCATTTT.

This clonotype was observed a handful of times. V usage is TRBV2 and J usage is TRBJ2-3, with D possibly matching TRBD1 (6 bases). The CDR3 spans 15 residues. Trimming removed 0 bases at V and 5 bases at J, with 12 bases between. Germline V gene sequence: CDR1 SNHLY, CDR2 FYNNEI. This CDR3 reads CASSEARGGLDTQYF. CDR3 in DNA: TGTGCCAGCAGTGAAGCGCGAGGGGGTTTAGATACGCAGTATTTT.

This clonotype was observed a handful of times. The gene calls are TRBV6-2 or TRBV6-3 and TRBJ2-1; 8 nucleotides align to TRBD1. V shed 6 bases, J shed 11 bases, and the junction held 18 bases outside the gene matches. This CDR3 contains 16 residues. Per the germline V gene, CDR1 is MNHEY and CDR2 is SVGEGT. In nucleotides, the CDR3 is TGTGCCAGCAGACCTCGGGACAGGTATTATACAATGAAGCAGTTCTTC. Encoded protein: CASRPRDRYYTMKQFF.

This clonotype came up many times. This chain joins TRBV7-2 and TRBJ2-1, with no clear D. Germline CDR1 reads SGHTA; CDR2 reads FQGNSA. The CDR3 is 15 residues long. V was shortened by 8 bases and J by 4 bases, with 18 bases between the two germline ends. The CDR3 sequence: CASCPGTTKYNEQFF. CDR3 sequence (DNA): TGTGCCAGCTGCCCCGGCACGACGAAATACAATGAGCAGTTCTTC.